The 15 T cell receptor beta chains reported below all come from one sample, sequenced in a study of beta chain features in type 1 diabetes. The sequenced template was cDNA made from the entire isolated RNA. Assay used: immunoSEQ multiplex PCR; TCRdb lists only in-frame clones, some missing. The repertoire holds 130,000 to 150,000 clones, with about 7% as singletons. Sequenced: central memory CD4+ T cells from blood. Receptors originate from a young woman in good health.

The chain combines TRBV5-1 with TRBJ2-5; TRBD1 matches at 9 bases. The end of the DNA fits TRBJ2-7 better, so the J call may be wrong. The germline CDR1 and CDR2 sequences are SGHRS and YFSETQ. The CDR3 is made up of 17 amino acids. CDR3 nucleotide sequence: TGCGCCAGCAGCTTGGGGGTCGGCGGGACAGGGTACAACGAGCAGTACTTC. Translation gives CASSLGVGGTGYNEQYF.

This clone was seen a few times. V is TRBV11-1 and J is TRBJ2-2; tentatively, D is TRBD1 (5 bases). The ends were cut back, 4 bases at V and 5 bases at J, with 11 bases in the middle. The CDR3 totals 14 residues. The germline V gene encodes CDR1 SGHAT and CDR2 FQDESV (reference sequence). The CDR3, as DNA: TGTGCCAGCAGCTCGACAGTATTGACCGGGGAGCTGTTTTTT. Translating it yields CASSSTVLTGELFF. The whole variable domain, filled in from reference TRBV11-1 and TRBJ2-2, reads EAEVAQSPRYKITEKSQAVAFWCDPISGHATLYWYRQILGQGPELLVQFQDESVVDDSQLPKDRFSAERLKGVDSTLKIQPAELGDSAMYLCASSSTVLTGELFFGEGSRLTVL.

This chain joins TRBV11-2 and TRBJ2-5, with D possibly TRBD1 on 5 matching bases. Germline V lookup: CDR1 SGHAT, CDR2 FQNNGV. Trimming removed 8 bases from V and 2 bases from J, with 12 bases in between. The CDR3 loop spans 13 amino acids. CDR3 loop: CASSRVTQETQYF. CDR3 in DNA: TGTGCCAGCTCCAGGGTAACTCAAGAGACCCAGTACTTC.

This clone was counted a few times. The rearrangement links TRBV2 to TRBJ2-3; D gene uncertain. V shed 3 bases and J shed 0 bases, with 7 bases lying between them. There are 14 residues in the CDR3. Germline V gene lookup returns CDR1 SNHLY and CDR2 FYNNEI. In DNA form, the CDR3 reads TGTGCCAGCAGTGACCAGATGAGCACAGATACGCAGTATTTT. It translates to CASSDQMSTDTQYF.

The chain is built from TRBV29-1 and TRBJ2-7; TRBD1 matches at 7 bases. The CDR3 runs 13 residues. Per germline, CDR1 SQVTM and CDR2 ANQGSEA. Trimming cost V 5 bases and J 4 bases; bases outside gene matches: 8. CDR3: CSVKRGLRYEQYF. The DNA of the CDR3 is TGCAGCGTTAAGAGGGGGCTCAGGTACGAGCAGTACTTC.

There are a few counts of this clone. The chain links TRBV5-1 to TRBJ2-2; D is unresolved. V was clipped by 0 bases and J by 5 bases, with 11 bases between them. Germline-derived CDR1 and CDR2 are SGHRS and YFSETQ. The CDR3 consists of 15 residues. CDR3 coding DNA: TGCGCCAGCAGCTTGGGGCCTACGGAGACCGGGGAGCTGTTTTTT. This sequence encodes CASSLGPTETGELFF.

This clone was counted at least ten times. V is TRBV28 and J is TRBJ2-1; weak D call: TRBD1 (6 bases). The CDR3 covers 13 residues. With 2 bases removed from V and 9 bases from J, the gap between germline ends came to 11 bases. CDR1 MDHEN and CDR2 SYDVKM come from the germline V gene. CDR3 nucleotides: TGTGCCAGCAGTTTACCCCAGGGGCCTGAGCAGTTCTTC. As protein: CASSLPQGPEQFF.

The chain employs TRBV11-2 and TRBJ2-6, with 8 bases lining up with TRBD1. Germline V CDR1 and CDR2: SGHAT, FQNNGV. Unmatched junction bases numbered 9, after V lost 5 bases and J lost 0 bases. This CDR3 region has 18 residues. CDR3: CASSQDRGGGSGANVLTF. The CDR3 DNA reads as TGTGCCAGCAGCCAAGACAGGGGAGGAGGCTCTGGGGCCAACGTCCTGACTTTC.

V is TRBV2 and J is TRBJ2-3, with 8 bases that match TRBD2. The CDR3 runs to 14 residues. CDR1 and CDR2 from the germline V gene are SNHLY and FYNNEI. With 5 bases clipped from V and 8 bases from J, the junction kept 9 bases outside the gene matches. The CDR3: CASSSTGTRGTQYF. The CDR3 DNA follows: TGTGCCAGCAGTTCAACCGGGACTAGAGGTACGCAGTATTTT.

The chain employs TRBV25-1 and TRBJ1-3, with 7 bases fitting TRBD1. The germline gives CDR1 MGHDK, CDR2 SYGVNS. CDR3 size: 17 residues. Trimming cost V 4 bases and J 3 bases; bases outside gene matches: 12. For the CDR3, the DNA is TGTGCCAGCAGTGCCCCCCTCAACAGGGGCGGTGGAAACACCATATATTTT. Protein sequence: CASSAPLNRGGGNTIYF.

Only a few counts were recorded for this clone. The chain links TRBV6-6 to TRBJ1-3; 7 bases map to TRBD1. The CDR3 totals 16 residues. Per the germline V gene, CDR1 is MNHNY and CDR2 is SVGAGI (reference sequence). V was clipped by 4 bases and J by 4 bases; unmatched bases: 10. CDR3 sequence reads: CASSSPLSGQGNTIYF. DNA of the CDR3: TGTGCCAGCAGTTCCCCTCTCTCGGGACAGGGAAACACCATATATTTT.

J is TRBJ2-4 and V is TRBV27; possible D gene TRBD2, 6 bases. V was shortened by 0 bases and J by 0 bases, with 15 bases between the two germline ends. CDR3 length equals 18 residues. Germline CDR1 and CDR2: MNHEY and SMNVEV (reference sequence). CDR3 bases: TGTGCCAGCAGTTTATCTTGGCGGGGTGGACTAGCCAAAAACATTCAGTACTTC. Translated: CASSLSWRGGLAKNIQYF.

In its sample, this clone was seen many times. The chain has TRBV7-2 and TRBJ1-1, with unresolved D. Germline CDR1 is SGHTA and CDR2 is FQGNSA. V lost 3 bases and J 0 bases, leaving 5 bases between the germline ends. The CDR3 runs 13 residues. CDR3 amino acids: CASSFGMNTEAFF. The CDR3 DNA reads TGTGCCAGCAGCTTCGGTATGAACACTGAAGCTTTCTTT.

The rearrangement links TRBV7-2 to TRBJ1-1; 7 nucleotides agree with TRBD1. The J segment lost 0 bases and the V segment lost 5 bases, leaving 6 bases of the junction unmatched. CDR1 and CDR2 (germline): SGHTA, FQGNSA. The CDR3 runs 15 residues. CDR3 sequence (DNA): TGTGCCAGCAGCGACAGGGACAGAATGAACACTGAAGCTTTCTTT. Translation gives CASSDRDRMNTEAFF.

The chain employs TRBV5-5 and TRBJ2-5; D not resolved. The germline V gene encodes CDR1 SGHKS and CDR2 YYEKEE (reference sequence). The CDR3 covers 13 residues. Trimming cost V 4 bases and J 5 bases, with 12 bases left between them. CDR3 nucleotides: TGTGCCAGCAGCGTGGACCCTACGGAGACCCAGTACTTC. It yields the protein CASSVDPTETQYF.